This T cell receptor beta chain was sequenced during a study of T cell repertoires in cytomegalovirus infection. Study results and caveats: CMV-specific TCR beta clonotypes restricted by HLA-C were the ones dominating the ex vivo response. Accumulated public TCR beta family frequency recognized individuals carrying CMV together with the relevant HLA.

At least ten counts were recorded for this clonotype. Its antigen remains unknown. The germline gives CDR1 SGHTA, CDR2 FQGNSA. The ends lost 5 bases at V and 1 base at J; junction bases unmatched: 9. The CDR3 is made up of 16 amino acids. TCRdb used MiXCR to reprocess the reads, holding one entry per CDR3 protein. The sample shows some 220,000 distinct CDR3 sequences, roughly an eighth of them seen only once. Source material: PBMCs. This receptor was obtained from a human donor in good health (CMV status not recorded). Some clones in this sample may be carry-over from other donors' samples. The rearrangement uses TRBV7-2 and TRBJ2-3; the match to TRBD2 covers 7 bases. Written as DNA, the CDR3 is TGTGCCAGCAGCAACGAGCGGGACGGGGGCACAGATACGCAGTATTTT. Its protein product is CASSNERDGGTDTQYF.